Detailed here is one T cell receptor (beta chain). The data stem from a study of blood T cell repertoires in COVID-19. This CDR3 region has 16 residues. Germline CDR1 reads MGHRA; CDR2 reads YSYEKL. Trimming took 3 bases from V and 7 from J, leaving 19 bases between them. Sequencing was performed with immunoSEQ multiplex PCR; in TCRdb, only in-frame clones are kept and a portion is missing. The data show under 95,000 clones, with around nine tenths seen just once and roughly 5.7% held by the top ten. The chain links TRBV4-1 to TRBJ1-3; D perhaps matches TRBD1 (6 bases). The receptor's source is a man aged 55 to 70 with acute or convalescent COVID-19. What was sequenced was peripheral blood. The chain's CDR3 is CASSHPDSGAGNTIYF. The DNA for the CDR3 is TGCGCCAGCAGCCACCCGGACAGTGGGGCCGGGAACACCATATATTTT.